This TCR beta chain was identified in a study of cytomegalovirus exposure and HLA in healthy donors. The PCR had 60 Vbeta and 13 Jbeta primers. Measured with immunoSEQ multiplex PCR; TCRdb has only the in-frame clones, and not every one. This table has approximately 300,000 clones, approximately 80% appearing once. The study's findings and limits: TCR beta V- and J-gene trimming was later associated with a missense DCLRE1C variant. Most CMV-associated TCR beta chains appeared HLA-restricted in a later analysis. Because they were indistinguishable, some V segments, including TRBV6-2 and TRBV6-3, were excluded.

As for this clone: The antigen is unknown.

From germline, CDR1 is SGHNT and CDR2 YYREEE (reference sequence). The trim removed 5 bases at V and 1 base at J, leaving 9 bases unmatched. This CDR3 region has 16 residues. The chain recombines TRBV5-4 with TRBJ2-3; 8 bases are a match to TRBD1. The TCR comes from a girl aged 2-10 years in good health and CMV-seronegative. The sequencing input was PBMCs. CDR3 region: CASRLRTGSGTDTQYF. CDR3 DNA sequence: TGTGCCAGCAGACTCCGGACAGGGAGTGGCACAGATACGCAGTATTTT.